Included here is one T cell receptor (beta chain) sequence, with context. Its specificity is not known. The sample comes from a study of blood T cells in healthy people across ages. Study context: When template switching was applied, about one barcoded beta molecule was captured per two T cells.

This CDR3 contains 15 residues. Germline CDR1 and CDR2: MDHEN and SYDVKM. Between the trimmed V and J ends, which lost 9 bases and 1 base, there was a span of 19 bases. Study-level findings and limits: The study found more naive CD4+ cells and higher diversity in long-lived than aged donors. One million T cells yielded diversity estimates that were considered underestimates.

Sample-barcoded 5' priming and a J-beta primer mix drove a second PCR of about 6 to 12 cycles. With 12 random nucleotides, a template-switch adaptor tagged each individual cDNA molecule. TCRdb reprocessed the 5' RACE reads with MiXCR, giving one entry per CDR3 protein. This sample carries 600,000 to 800,000 distinct CDR3 sequences, over 40% of them seen once, and the ten largest clones take 13%. The V and J genes are TRBV28 and TRBJ2-7, with D perhaps being TRBD1 or TRBD2 (6 bases each). The TCR originated in an elderly woman in good health. Sequenced material: blood. The CDR3, as DNA: TGTGCCAGTAAAGAGGGGGGATCGCTATCCTACGAGCAGTACTTC. This gives the protein CASKEGGSLSYEQYF.